Each of the 10 T cell receptor beta chains below was sequenced from the same sample in a study of CD8 T cells in Susac syndrome. An input of roughly 0.5 to 1 ug of RNA was subjected to reverse transcription using random hexamers. TCRdb reanalysed the immunoSEQ multiplex PCR reads using MiXCR and keeps one entry per CDR3 protein. The data hold over 100,000 distinct CDR3 sequences, with just under 95% observed a single time. Input material: CD8+ T cells from PBMCs. The receptors come from a human donor with Susac syndrome.

This chain connects TRBV5-4 to TRBJ2-5; 7 bases align to TRBD1. The CDR3 is made up of 15 amino acids. With 1 base clipped from V and 2 bases from J, the junction kept 5 bases outside the gene matches. The germline V gene has CDR1 SGHNT and CDR2 YYREEE (reference sequence). The CDR3: CASSLRPDRQETQYF. The CDR3 DNA follows: TGTGCCAGCAGCTTGAGACCGGACAGGCAAGAGACCCAGTACTTC.

The CDR3 spells CSVNRAIGGYTF. The CDR3 bases are TGCAGCGTGAACAGGGCGATAGGAGGCTACACCTTC. V gene TRBV29-1 combines with J gene TRBJ1-2; a weak D match, TRBD1 (6 bases). From germline, CDR1 is SQVTM and CDR2 ANQGSEA. The CDR3 sequence is 12 residues long. Trimming took off 6 bases at V and 8 bases at J, with 16 bases between the two ends. The entire variable domain, with the rest obtained from reference TRBV29-1 and TRBJ1-2, is as follows: SAVISQKPSRDICQRGTSLTIQCQVDSQVTMMFWYRQQPGQSLTLIATANQGSEATYESGFVIDKFPISRPNLTFSTLTVSNMSPEDSSIYLCSVNRAIGGYTFGSGTRLTVV.

The CDR3 is CASSSGLAGGTEQFF. The CDR3 nucleotides are TGTGCCAGCAGCTCTGGACTAGCGGGGGGGACTGAGCAGTTCTTC. The rearrangement links TRBV7-2 to TRBJ2-1; 15 bases line up with TRBD2. J was trimmed by 9 bases and V by 4 bases; bases with no gene match: 4. Germline loops: CDR1 SGHTA, CDR2 FQGNSA. The CDR3 sequence is 15 residues long.

The chain employs TRBV29-1 and TRBJ2-2; D is undetermined. Germline values: CDR1 SQVTM, CDR2 ANQGSEA. The V end lost 6 bases, the J end lost 1 base, and 3 bases lay between the germline ends. The CDR3 extends over 11 amino acids. Here the CDR3 reads CSVRNTGELFF. The DNA of the CDR3 is TGCAGCGTCAGGAACACCGGGGAGCTGTTTTTT.

This clonotype came up once. This chain uses TRBV2 with TRBJ1-2; D is possibly TRBD1 (6 bases). The V end lost 0 bases, the J end lost 0 bases, and 17 bases lay between the germline ends. The CDR3 spans 18 residues. The V gene's germline CDR1 is SNHLY and CDR2 FYNNEI. The CDR3 loop is CASSEAARPQGANYGYTF. The CDR3 DNA reads as TGTGCCAGCAGTGAAGCAGCTCGGCCACAGGGAGCTAACTATGGCTACACCTTC.

V is TRBV9 and J is TRBJ2-7; D perhaps matches TRBD2 (5 bases). CDR3 size: 12 residues. CDR1 SGDLS and CDR2 YYNGEE come from the germline V gene. Trimming left V 4 bases short and J 3 bases short, with 8 bases between. The CDR3 spells CASSTRDYEQYF. The CDR3 DNA sequence: TGTGCCAGCAGCACCCGGGACTACGAGCAGTACTTC.

This rearrangement joins TRBV6-5 to TRBJ2-7; a possible D gene is TRBD1 (6 bases). Germline CDR1 is MNHEY and CDR2 is SVGAGI. This CDR3 is built from 13 residues. Trimming shortened V by 5 bases and J by 2 bases, and 10 bases separated the two germline ends. CDR3 region: CASSPGQTYEQYF. The CDR3 nucleotides read TGTGCCAGCAGTCCTGGACAGACCTACGAGCAGTACTTC.

V gene TRBV5-1 combines with J gene TRBJ2-2, with D possibly matching TRBD2 (6 bases). The V and J ends lost 0 bases and 5 bases respectively, with 11 bases between them. This CDR3 spans 15 amino acids. Per germline, CDR1 SGHRS and CDR2 YFSETQ. The CDR3 is CASSLESGETGELFF. CDR3 bases: TGCGCCAGCAGCTTGGAGTCGGGGGAAACCGGGGAGCTGTTTTTT.

The chain links TRBV20-1 to TRBJ1-1, with TRBD1 matching 7 bases. CDR3 length: 12 amino acids. CDR1 and CDR2 (germline): DFQATT, SNEGSKA (reference sequence). V was pared by 8 bases and J by 5 bases, with 8 bases of the junction left unmatched. CDR3 residues: CSSNRGETEAFF. In DNA, the CDR3 is TGCAGTTCCAACAGGGGAGAGACTGAAGCTTTCTTT.

This rearrangement joins TRBV4-1 to TRBJ2-1; D call uncertain. This CDR3 contains 11 residues. Germline CDR1 reads MGHRA; CDR2 reads YSYEKL. Trimming took 2 bases from V and 4 from J, leaving 0 bases between them. CDR3 loop: CASSQYNEQFF. The CDR3 DNA follows: TGCGCCAGCAGCCAATACAATGAGCAGTTCTTC.